This T cell receptor beta chain was obtained from a study of response to subunit inactivated influenza vaccine. The length of the CDR3 is 17 residues. V was clipped by 2 bases and J by 5 bases; unmatched bases: 12. Germline CDR1 reads SGHTA; CDR2 reads FQGNSA. TCRdb ran MiXCR on the RT-PCR reads and lists one entry per CDR3 protein. The sample contains roughly 190,000 distinct CDR3 sequences, more than 10% of which appear only once. The sample was also reused in another study, on T cells expressing NK-cell markers. That paper states: The cDNA for TCR beta came from 5'RACE template switching with UMIs. For about 6 donors, the dominant NKG2C+ clonotypes made up roughly 1.0-8% of their CD8+ T cells.

The sample was CD8+ T cells sorted from PBMCs, taken roughly 13 days after vaccination. This clonotype was sampled from a man in his fifties or sixties who received an inactivated influenza vaccine. The rearrangement joins TRBV7-2 to TRBJ2-5, with 9 bases aligning to TRBD2. In DNA form, the CDR3 reads TGTGCCAGCAGCTTATTTGGCGGGGGGGCCTTGGGGGAGACCCAGTACTTC. It yields the protein CASSLFGGGALGETQYF.